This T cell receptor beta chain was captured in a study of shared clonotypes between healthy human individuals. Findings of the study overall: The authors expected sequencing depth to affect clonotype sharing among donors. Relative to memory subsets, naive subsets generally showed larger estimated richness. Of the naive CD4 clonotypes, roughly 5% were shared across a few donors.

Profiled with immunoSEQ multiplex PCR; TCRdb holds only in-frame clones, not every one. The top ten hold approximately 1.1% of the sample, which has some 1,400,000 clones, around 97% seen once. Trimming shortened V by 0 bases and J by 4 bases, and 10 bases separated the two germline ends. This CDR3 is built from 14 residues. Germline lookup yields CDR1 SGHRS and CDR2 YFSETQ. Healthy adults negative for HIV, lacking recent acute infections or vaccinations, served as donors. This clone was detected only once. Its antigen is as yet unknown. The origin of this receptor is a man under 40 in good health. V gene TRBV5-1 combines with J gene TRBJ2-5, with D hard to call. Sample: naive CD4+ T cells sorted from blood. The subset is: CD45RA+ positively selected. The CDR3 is CASSLAGSGETQYF. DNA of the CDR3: TGCGCCAGCAGCTTGGCGGGCAGTGGAGAGACCCAGTACTTC.